This T cell receptor beta chain stems from a study of cytomegalovirus exposure and HLA in healthy donors. Across the whole study: Membership in the Caucasian-associated ancestry cluster was found for around four fifths of approximately 380 genotyped donors. Regarding the study as a whole: In a later analysis, TCR beta V- and J-gene trimming was associated with a missense DCLRE1C variant. The majority of TCR sequences were rare, yet some public TCRs appeared in many donors. Being productive about 90% or about 30% of the time was typical of most TCR beta V segments in an earlier analysis.

This PCR relied on a set of 60 Vbeta primers and 13 Jbeta primers. Assay: immunoSEQ multiplex PCR; the TCRdb copy retains only in-frame clones and omits some. In the table there are some 150,000 clones, about 75% of which are singletons. As for this clone: Its cognate antigen is unknown.

The sample taken for sequencing was PBMCs. The receptor was isolated from a woman aged 25 to 39 in good health and CMV-seronegative.

As DNA, the CDR3 is TGTGCCAGCAGCTGGGACAGGGCCCAAGAGACCCAGTACTTC. Translation: CASSWDRAQETQYF. J is TRBJ2-5 and V is TRBV7-9, with 9 bases matching TRBD1. The CDR3 sequence is 14 residues long. The junction had 1 base not matched to a gene; V was cut back by 4 bases and J by 1 base. From germline, CDR1 is SEHNR and CDR2 FQNEAQ (reference sequence).